This is a list of T cell receptor beta chains from one sample in a study of T cells in Graves' hyperthyroidism and ophthalmopathy. TCRdb itself ran the multiplex PCR reads through MiXCR, one entry per CDR3 protein. Seen here are 350,000 or so distinct CDR3 sequences, around 18% observed once, and the top ten hold less than 20%. Sequencing input: blood. The receptors were sampled from a woman between 35 and 50 years old with Graves' ophthalmopathy. Both conserved end residues are part of each CDR3. The D gene is left open where the match is weak. A clone size is listed for some rows: how often the clone was seen (once, few, many), or a class if it is expanded.

CDR3nt,CDR3aa,j_gene,d_gene,abundance,v_gene
TGTGCCAGCAGTTCAGGGGGCGGAGGTACTCAGCCCCAGCATTTT,CASSSGGGGTQPQHF,TRBJ1-5,TRBD1,many,TRBV27
TGTGCCAGCAGCGAACAGGGGGCCGGAGAGACCCAGTACTTC,CASSEQGAGETQYF,TRBJ2-5,TRBD1,many,TRBV9
TGTGCCAGCAGCTTAACCTCCCTAACCGGCAAAACCTACGAGCAGTACTTC,CASSLTSLTGKTYEQYF,TRBJ2-7,NA,NA,TRBV11-2
TGTGCCAGCAGTACCGGGGCCTTGGGAAACACCATATATTTT,CASSTGALGNTIYF,TRBJ1-3,NA,many,TRBV28
TGTGCCAGCAGTGAATTGTGGGACTACGAGCAGTACTTC,CASSELWDYEQYF,TRBJ2-7,NA,NA,TRBV25-1
TGTGCCAGCAGTCTCAGGACAGGGGAGTATCAGCCCCAGCATTTT,CASSLRTGEYQPQHF,TRBJ1-5,TRBD1,many,TRBV27
TGTGCCAGCAGTCTGGGTAGCTGGGGGGCTGGAAAGACCCAGTACTTC,CASSLGSWGAGKTQYF,TRBJ2-5,NA,many,TRBV12-3/TRBV12-4
TGTGCCAGCAGTTTGGAAGGGGTGGCCTACGAGCAGTACTTC,CASSLEGVAYEQYF,TRBJ2-7,NA,many,TRBV28
TGTGCCAGCAGCTCCCCGACTAGCGGGAGCTACGAGCAGTACTTC,CASSSPTSGSYEQYF,TRBJ2-7,TRBD2,many,TRBV12-3/TRBV12-4
TGCGCCAGCAGCCAGGGCCAGGGGGACACTGAAGCTTTCTTT,CASSQGQGDTEAFF,TRBJ1-1,TRBD1,many,TRBV4-1
TGTGCCACCATGCGAGCGGGAGTATCAGCCGGGGAGCTGTTTTTT,CATMRAGVSAGELFF,TRBJ2-2,TRBD2,few,TRBV19
TGCAGCGTTGAAGATCTGGGGGCTACCACCGGGGAGCTGTTTTTT,CSVEDLGATTGELFF,TRBJ2-2,NA,many,TRBV29-1
TGTGCCAGCAGTCGAACAGGGGACGCATACTATGGCTACACCTTC,CASSRTGDAYYGYTF,TRBJ1-2,TRBD1,NA,TRBV12-3/TRBV12-4
TGTGCCTGGAGGTATGGGCAGATTACACAAGAGACCCAGTACTTC,CAWRYGQITQETQYF,TRBJ2-5,NA,many,TRBV30
TGTGCCAGCAGCGCCTCCGGGACTAGCGGGCCAACTTTCTCCTACGAGCAGTACTTC,CASSASGTSGPTFSYEQYF,TRBJ2-7,TRBD2,many,TRBV7-2
TGTGCCAGCAGCTTCCGTTGGGAACGGGATGGCTACACCTTC,CASSFRWERDGYTF,TRBJ1-2,NA,many,TRBV11-3
TGTGCCAGCAGCCAAAGACTAGCGGGAGGGATGAACACCGGGGAGCTGTTTTTT,CASSQRLAGGMNTGELFF,TRBJ2-2,TRBD2,many,TRBV3-1
TGTGCCAGCAGTTTAGTAGGGGCCAGCTACGAGCAGTACTTC,CASSLVGASYEQYF,TRBJ2-7,NA,many,TRBV27
TGTGCCAGTAGTATTAGGAGTGGGACAGGGAAGGCTGAAGCTTTCTTT,CASSIRSGTGKAEAFF,TRBJ1-1,TRBD1,many,TRBV19
TGTGCCACCACCGTCTGGCAGCGCGAAGCTTTCTTT,CATTVWQREAFF,TRBJ1-1,NA,few,TRBV28
TGTGCCAGCACGGTGTCTGGACAGGAGAACACTGAAGCTTTCTTT,CASTVSGQENTEAFF,TRBJ1-1,TRBD1,many,TRBV2
TGTGCCTGGAAACAAGGGGAGACTGAAGCTTTCTTT,CAWKQGETEAFF,TRBJ1-1,NA,many,TRBV30
TGTGCCACCAGTGACCGGGGACGGAACACCGGGGAGCTGTTTTTT,CATSDRGRNTGELFF,TRBJ2-2,NA,many,TRBV24-1
TGTGCCAGCAGTTTGGGCTCCACGAGGGGCTACACCTTC,CASSLGSTRGYTF,TRBJ1-2,NA,many,TRBV12-3/TRBV12-4
TGTGCCAGCAGCCACAATAGCGGGGTGAACACCGGGGAGCTGTTTTTT,CASSHNSGVNTGELFF,TRBJ2-2,TRBD2,few,TRBV3-1
TGTGCCAGCAGCGTAGCTGGCACAGGGGACACCTACGAGCAGTACTTC,CASSVAGTGDTYEQYF,TRBJ2-7,TRBD1,many,TRBV9
TGTGCCAGCAGTGAAGGGCCGCGGGAGTACTTC,CASSEGPREYF,TRBJ2-4,NA,many,TRBV6-1
TGTGCCAGTAGGCGCGTGCCCTCAGGGGAGCTGTTTTTT,CASRRVPSGELFF,TRBJ2-2,NA,many,TRBV19
TGTGCCAGCAGCCATCAGGGGAAACAGACCCAGTACTTC,CASSHQGKQTQYF,TRBJ2-5,NA,many,TRBV7-9
TGTGCCAGCAGGGGGGGGGACTACGAGCAGTACTTC,CASRGGDYEQYF,TRBJ2-7,TRBD2,many,TRBV2
TGTGCCAGCAGTTACGAGGGCTTGGGTGGCTACACCTTC,CASSYEGLGGYTF,TRBJ1-2,NA,many,TRBV6-2/TRBV6-3
TGTGCCAGCAGCTTACACCGGGACAGGGGACCAGACTACCTCTCCTACGAGCAGTACTTC,CASSLHRDRGPDYLSYEQYF,TRBJ2-7,TRBD1,few,TRBV7-4
TGTGCCAGCAGCTTAGCTGCGGCTAGCGGGAGAATCGGGGAGCTGTTTTTT,CASSLAAASGRIGELFF,TRBJ2-2,TRBD2,many,TRBV7-2
TGCGCCAGCAGTGTAGATGTGGGACTAGTCTACGAGCAGTACTTC,CASSVDVGLVYEQYF,TRBJ2-7,TRBD2,many,TRBV10-2
TGTGCCAGTAGTATTACTATCAATCAGCCCCAGCATTTT,CASSITINQPQHF,TRBJ1-5,NA,NA,TRBV19
TGTGCCAGCAACCATGCTATCCAAGAGACCCAGTACTTC,CASNHAIQETQYF,TRBJ2-5,NA,NA,TRBV6-2/TRBV6-3
TGTGCCAGCAGCTTTTCGCCGGTGCCTAACTATGGCTACACCTTC,CASSFSPVPNYGYTF,TRBJ1-2,NA,many,TRBV5-6
TGTGCCAGCAGTGAAGCGGGATGGGGGAGCACTGAAGCTTTCTTT,CASSEAGWGSTEAFF,TRBJ1-1,NA,many,TRBV6-1
TGTGCCAGCAGCTTAGCGGGAGGGCATCAAGAGCAGTACTTC,CASSLAGGHQEQYF,TRBJ2-7,TRBD2,many,TRBV7-2
TGTGCCAGCCAGGACAGCCCGAACACCGGGGAGCTGTTTTTT,CASQDSPNTGELFF,TRBJ2-2,NA,many,TRBV7-3